These 29 T cell receptor beta chains originate from one sample sequenced in a study of blood T cell repertoires in COVID-19. Assay used: immunoSEQ multiplex PCR; TCRdb lists only in-frame clones, some missing. In the table there are about 70,000 clones, 86% of which are singletons. Sequencing input: peripheral blood. The receptor source for this set is a man aged 70-80 years with active COVID-19.

The chain employs TRBV6-2 or TRBV6-3 and TRBJ2-3; the D gene is possibly TRBD2 (5 bases). Trimming left V 2 bases short and J 4 bases short, with 10 bases between. Germline V gene lookup returns CDR1 MNHEY and CDR2 SVGEGT. The CDR3 loop spans 14 amino acids. CDR3 nucleotides: TGTGCCAGCAGTTACGGGCTAGCATCAGATACGCAGTATTTT. Amino acid sequence: CASSYGLASDTQYF.

The chain uses TRBV6-4 and TRBJ1-2; D ambiguous. V was clipped by 0 bases and J by 8 bases, with 16 bases between them. CDR1 and CDR2 (germline): MRHNA, SNTAGT. The CDR3 length is 15 residues. CDR3 nucleotide sequence: TGTGCCAGCAGTGACTCGAGTCGTGGCAGGTGGGGCTACACCTTC. Protein product: CASSDSSRGRWGYTF.

This clone turned up a few times. V gene TRBV4-2 combines with J gene TRBJ2-7; 14 nucleotides line up with TRBD2. The trim removed 4 bases at V and 2 bases at J, leaving 7 bases unmatched. The germline V gene has CDR1 LGHNA and CDR2 YNFKEQ. The CDR3 covers 17 residues. The CDR3 here is CASSPGTSGSSAYEQYF. The CDR3 DNA reads as TGTGCCAGCAGCCCAGGGACTAGCGGGAGCTCCGCCTACGAGCAGTACTTC.

CDR3 in amino acids: CASTEERYEQYF. In DNA, the CDR3 is TGCGCCAGCACCGAAGAGCGCTACGAGCAGTACTTC. The chain links TRBV23-1 to TRBJ2-7, with no clear D. TRBV23-1 is annotated as an ORF whose role is uncertain. The CDR3 spans 12 residues. V was trimmed by 7 bases and J by 3 bases, leaving 10 bases between them.

This chain connects TRBV19 to TRBJ2-6; D is undetermined. Per the germline V gene, CDR1 is LNHDA and CDR2 is SQIVND (reference sequence). V was shortened by 2 bases and J by 0 bases, with 2 bases between the two germline ends. This CDR3 has 14 residues. DNA of the CDR3: TGTGCCAGTAGTATACACTCTGGGGCCAACGTCCTGACTTTC. As protein: CASSIHSGANVLTF.

The rearrangement joins TRBV7-3 to TRBJ2-1; 9 bases are a match to TRBD1. CDR1 and CDR2 from the germline V gene are SGHTA and FQGTGA. The CDR3 has 15 residues. J lost 9 bases, V lost 0 bases, and 6 bases had no gene match. CDR3 protein: CASSLTGQGVGEQFF. In nucleotides, the CDR3 is TGTGCCAGCAGCTTAACGGGACAGGGTGTCGGTGAGCAGTTCTTC.

The chain links TRBV28 to TRBJ2-7, with D unresolved. The CDR3 loop spans 15 amino acids. In germline, CDR1 is MDHEN, CDR2 SYDVKM. V lost 0 bases to trimming and J lost 0 bases, with 9 bases between them. The CDR3: CASSLWAEPSYEQYF. In DNA form, the CDR3 reads TGTGCCAGCAGTTTATGGGCAGAACCCTCCTACGAGCAGTACTTC.

This rearrangement joins TRBV6-4 to TRBJ2-6; maybe TRBD2 (6 bases). This CDR3 is 14 amino acids long. V shed 11 bases and J shed 0 bases, with 11 bases lying between them. Germline assignment: CDR1 MRHNA and CDR2 SNTAGT. The CDR3 DNA reads TGTGCCTCGGGAGCCAGCTCTGGGGCCAACGTCCTGACTTTC. It encodes CASGASSGANVLTF.

The chain employs TRBV14 and TRBJ2-6; no firm D call. The CDR3 length is 14 residues. Germline-derived CDR1 and CDR2 are SGHDN and FVKESK. V gave up 1 base and J gave up 3 bases, with 4 bases separating them. The CDR3 DNA reads as TGTGCCAGCAGCCAAGCCGGTGGGGCCAACGTCCTGACTTTC. Its protein product is CASSQAGGANVLTF.

A single count supports this clone. The J gene is TRBJ2-3, the V gene TRBV5-1; no reliable D call. Trimming took 4 bases from V and 0 from J, leaving 9 bases between them. CDR3 length equals 14 residues. Germline V gene sequence: CDR1 SGHRS, CDR2 YFSETQ. In DNA form, the CDR3 reads TGCGCCAGCAGCACCGGAGTGAGCACAGATACGCAGTATTTT. This translates into CASSTGVSTDTQYF.

The V and J genes are TRBV19 and TRBJ2-2; 10 nucleotides line up with TRBD2. Trimming removed 7 bases from V and 0 bases from J; junction bases left unmatched: 8. The CDR3 runs to 17 residues. CDR1 and CDR2 (germline): LNHDA, SQIVND (reference sequence). The CDR3 coding sequence is TGTGCCAGTACGAAGGGGACTAGCGCCGCGAACACCGGGGAGCTGTTTTTT. Translated: CASTKGTSAANTGELFF.

J is TRBJ2-3 and V is TRBV5-1; D is possibly TRBD2 (6 bases). Trimming cost V 1 base and J 1 base, with 7 bases left between them. The CDR3 sequence is 14 residues long. Germline CDR1 and CDR2: SGHRS and YFSETQ. The CDR3 DNA follows: TGCGCCAGCAGCTTGTCGGGGGGCACAGATACGCAGTATTTT. As protein: CASSLSGGTDTQYF.

This clone was picked up one time. The V call is TRBV19, the J call TRBJ2-5; 12 bases align to TRBD2. CDR3 length: 16 amino acids. Germline trimming cut 3 bases from V and 4 bases from J; bases unmatched to any gene: 6. Germline V gene data show CDR1 as LNHDA and CDR2 as SQIVND (reference sequence). CDR3 in amino acids: CASSMRLAGGRETQYF. Here the CDR3 DNA reads TGTGCCAGTAGTATGCGGCTAGCGGGAGGGCGAGAGACCCAGTACTTC.

This clone was seen once. This chain links TRBV9 with TRBJ2-1; 13 bases map to TRBD2. The V gene's germline CDR1 is SGDLS and CDR2 YYNGEE. V lost 2 bases and J lost 0; bases outside the gene matches: 11. The CDR3 runs 20 residues. CDR3 protein: CASSVRRGLAGQTSYNEQFF. CDR3 sequence (DNA): TGTGCCAGCAGCGTGAGGCGGGGACTAGCGGGACAAACCTCCTACAATGAGCAGTTCTTC.

The rearrangement uses TRBV15 and TRBJ2-7; no reliable D call. This CDR3 contains 14 residues. Trimming stripped 0 bases from V and 1 base from J, with 7 bases between. CDR1 and CDR2 (germline): LNHNV, YYDKDF (reference sequence). CDR3 sequence (DNA): TGTGCCACCAGCAGAGATGTGGCTTCCTACGAGCAGTACTTC. It specifies CATSRDVASYEQYF.

The V and J genes are TRBV5-5 and TRBJ2-2; 9 nucleotides line up with TRBD1. CDR1 is SGHKS, CDR2 YYEKEE, per germline (reference sequence). V lost 4 bases to trimming and J lost 7 bases; unmatched junction nucleotides: 5. The CDR3 spans 14 residues. This CDR3 is CASSRTGAGGELFF. The CDR3 DNA sequence: TGTGCCAGCAGCCGGACAGGGGCGGGCGGGGAGCTGTTTTTT.

V and J are TRBV6-5 and TRBJ2-6; D uncertain. Germline V gene data show CDR1 as MNHEY and CDR2 as SVGAGI. This CDR3 contains 15 residues. V shed 0 bases and J shed 0 bases, with 3 bases lying between them. Here the CDR3 reads CASSYSLSGANVLTF. The CDR3, as DNA: TGTGCCAGCAGTTACTCTCTCTCTGGGGCCAACGTCCTGACTTTC.

This chain connects TRBV19 to TRBJ2-5, with 9 bases lining up with TRBD1. Germline-derived CDR1 and CDR2 are LNHDA and SQIVND (reference sequence). V lost 5 bases, J lost 4 bases, and 8 bases stayed unmatched. The CDR3 is made up of 15 amino acids. The CDR3 reads CASSWGQGPGETQYF. CDR3 coding DNA: TGTGCCAGTAGTTGGGGACAGGGTCCGGGAGAGACCCAGTACTTC.

The chain has TRBV27 and TRBJ2-5; weak D call: TRBD1 (7 bases). Trimming removed 2 bases from V and 7 bases from J, with 11 bases in between. Germline V gene data show CDR1 as MNHEY and CDR2 as SMNVEV (reference sequence). The CDR3 has 13 residues. The DNA for the CDR3 is TGTGCCAGCAGTTTAGCCCAGGGGGGGACCCAGTACTTC. It encodes CASSLAQGGTQYF.

This clone was observed a few times. The chain links TRBV2 to TRBJ1-5; D is undetermined. The length of the CDR3 is 16 residues. The V gene lost 7 bases and the J gene lost 1 base, with 17 bases spanning the gap. CDR1 SNHLY and CDR2 FYNNEI come from the germline V gene. The DNA of the CDR3 is TGTGCCAGCACCCCGGAGCGCCGTGGAAGCAATCAGCCCCAGCATTTT. This encodes CASTPERRGSNQPQHF. The full variable domain, rest sourced from reference TRBV2 and TRBJ1-5, is EPEVTQTPSHQVTQMGQEVILRCVPISNHLYFYWYRQILGQKVEFLVSFYNNEISEKSEIFDDQFSVERPDGSNFTLKIRSTKLEDSAMYFCASTPERRGSNQPQHFGDGTRLSIL.

V is TRBV3-1 (or the pseudogene TRBV3-2) and J is TRBJ2-2; 7 bases align to TRBD2. Per the germline V gene, CDR1 is LGHDT and CDR2 is YNNKEL (reference sequence). V gave up 3 bases and J gave up 3 bases; unmatched junction bases: 4. The CDR3 has 15 residues. In nucleotides, the CDR3 is TGTGCCAGCAGCCAGGGACTAAGGGACACCGGGGAGCTGTTTTTT. Its protein product is CASSQGLRDTGELFF.

V gene TRBV7-8 combines with J gene TRBJ2-7, with TRBD2 matching over 10 bases. With 1 base clipped from V and 5 bases from J, the junction kept 8 bases outside the gene matches. Germline V CDR1 and CDR2: SGHVS, FQNEAQ. The CDR3 is made up of 16 amino acids. For the CDR3, the DNA is TGTGCCAGCAGCTTAGTATCAGCTAGCGGGAGCCACGAGCAGTACTTC. Encoded protein: CASSLVSASGSHEQYF.

This chain links TRBV3-1 (or the pseudogene TRBV3-2) with TRBJ1-2; a weak D match, TRBD1 (5 bases). The CDR3 spans 15 residues. Deletions cut 0 bases from V and 4 bases from J, with 12 bases between. Per germline, CDR1 LGHDT and CDR2 YNNKEL (reference sequence). CDR3 amino acids: CASSQDPRASYGYTF. The DNA of the CDR3 is TGTGCCAGCAGCCAAGATCCCAGGGCAAGCTATGGCTACACCTTC.

This clone was seen a handful of times. The rearrangement uses TRBV3-1 (or the pseudogene TRBV3-2) and TRBJ2-2; TRBD2 matches at 12 bases. The CDR3 length is 16 residues. V shed 6 bases, J shed 6 bases, and the junction held 8 bases outside the gene matches. The germline CDR1 and CDR2 sequences are LGHDT and YNNKEL (reference sequence). The CDR3, as DNA: TGTGCCAGCAGTCAGACTAGCGGGAGAACGGCCGGGGAGCTGTTTTTT. Protein: CASSQTSGRTAGELFF.

This chain uses TRBV19 with TRBJ2-7, with D perhaps matching TRBD2 (5 bases). Trimming shortened V by 6 bases and J by 6 bases, and 12 bases separated the two germline ends. CDR3 length: 12 amino acids. Per the germline V gene, CDR1 is LNHDA and CDR2 is SQIVND (reference sequence). The chain's CDR3 is CASSPPEGEQYF. DNA for the CDR3: TGTGCCAGTAGCCCCCCCGAGGGCGAGCAGTACTTC.

The chain uses TRBV18 and TRBJ2-7; no reliable D call. CDR3 length: 11 amino acids. Germline assignment: CDR1 KGHSH and CDR2 LQKENI. V was trimmed by 5 bases and J by 3 bases, leaving 5 bases between them. CDR3 sequence: CASSASYEQYF. In DNA, the CDR3 is TGTGCCAGCTCAGCCAGCTACGAGCAGTACTTC.

The rearrangement joins TRBV28 to TRBJ1-5; TRBD1 matches at 7 bases. Germline CDR1 is MDHEN and CDR2 is SYDVKM. The ends lost 5 bases at V and 5 bases at J; junction bases unmatched: 12. The CDR3 has 16 residues. The CDR3 DNA follows: TGTGCCAGCAGTACTCGACAGGGTGGACGCCATCAGCCCCAGCATTTT. This translates into CASSTRQGGRHQPQHF.

The chain combines TRBV7-9 with TRBJ1-5, with no clear D. There are 14 residues in the CDR3. The V and J ends lost 5 bases and 11 bases respectively, with 19 bases between them. In germline, CDR1 is SEHNR, CDR2 FQNEAQ (reference sequence). The CDR3 loop is CASSPRRNTPAQHF. In DNA, the CDR3 is TGTGCCAGCAGCCCCCGGAGAAATACCCCGGCCCAGCATTTT. Full variable domain (missing parts from reference TRBV7-9 and TRBJ1-5): DTGVSQNPRHKITKRGQNVTFRCDPISEHNRLYWYRQTLGQGPEFLTYFQNEAQLEKSRLLSDRFSAERPKGSFSTLEIQRTEQGDSAMYLCASSPRRNTPAQHFGDGTRLSIL.

This clone showed up just a few times. The chain recombines TRBV25-1 with TRBJ2-7; D perhaps matches TRBD2 (5 bases). Germline-derived CDR1 and CDR2 are MGHDK and SYGVNS. Trimming removed 0 bases from V and 6 bases from J, with 6 bases in between. The CDR3 is made up of 12 amino acids. The CDR3 here is CASSEYRGEQYF. The CDR3 DNA follows: TGTGCCAGCAGTGAATATCGGGGCGAGCAGTACTTC.